The T cell receptor beta chain described here comes from a study of control samples from healthy donors and cancer patients. Per germline, CDR1 SGHTA and CDR2 FQGNSA. CDR3 length: 16 amino acids. V was pared by 3 bases and J by 9 bases, with 10 bases of the junction left unmatched. Clones were read by immunoSEQ multiplex PCR, and TCRdb kept only the in-frame ones, dropping some. The profile shows approximately 150,000 clones, approximately 94% of them singletons. The rearrangement joins TRBV7-2 to TRBJ1-6; 8 positions match TRBD1. The sequenced sample consisted of blood. The receptor comes from a man aged 35 to 55 in good health. The CDR3 DNA follows: TGTGCCAGCAGCTTGGATTGGACAGGGAGGAGTTCACCCCTCCACTTT. It specifies CASSLDWTGRSSPLHF.